Given below is one T cell receptor (beta chain) in context. Its antigen is still unknown. The CDR3 runs 15 residues. Trimming took 5 bases from V and 3 from J, leaving 16 bases between them. The germline V gene has CDR1 MDHEN and CDR2 SYDVKM. This specimen belongs to a study of CD8 T cells in ankylosing spondylitis. General study findings and limits: Ankylosing spondylitis blood seemed to carry a telltale TCR beta motif made of seven or eight highly homologous variants.

One entry per CDR3 protein results from TCRdb running MiXCR on the 5' RACE reads. The sample includes some 200,000 distinct CDR3 sequences, 6% to 8% seen only once; the top ten take approximately 15%. The sample taken for sequencing was blood, either unsorted or a sorted T cell fraction (not recorded which). The sequence came from a male donor with ankylosing spondylitis. The chain joins TRBV28 to TRBJ1-1; D gene uncertain. As DNA, the CDR3 is TGTGCCAGCAGTCTAGCCCTTTCGGGGTACACTGAAGCTTTCTTT. It encodes CASSLALSGYTEAFF.